The 9 T cell receptor beta chains reported below all come from one sample, sequenced in a study of PD-1 blockade in classical Hodgkin lymphoma (dated by TCRdb to the early 2020s). This specimen's time point label, per the study, means: cycle 1 day 1 (C1D1), immediately before nivolumab initiation. Every trial patient had relapsed following autologous stem cell transplantation, and prior brentuximab vedotin exposure was what differed among cohorts A, B and C. The protocol used for the library was the immunoSEQ multiplex PCR assay. The table comes from immuneACCESS by way of TCRdb, which keeps in-frame sequences with V and J called. Part of the clones is missing from these tables; in studies checked, under half for an unresolved V gene and the rest for unknown reasons. In this sample the table shows 38,000 or so clones, 80% to 90% of which occur a single time. In total, the top ten clones hold 7% to 9.5% of the sample.

The material was peripheral blood mononuclear cells (PBMCs), obtained at baseline. The receptors were sampled from a human donor with classical Hodgkin lymphoma.

CDR3 nucleotide sequence: TGTGCCAGCAGCTTCGAACAGGGCACTGAAGCTTTCTTT. Translated, it gives CASSFEQGTEAFF. The chain recombines TRBV7-3 with TRBJ1-1, with D perhaps TRBD1 (6 bases). CDR3 length: 13 amino acids. Looked up from germline, CDR1 is SGHTA and CDR2 is FQGTGA. V lost 3 bases and J lost 4, with 9 bases in between.

This clone was counted once. The chain combines TRBV7-8 with TRBJ2-1, with D maybe TRBD2 (6 bases). Germline V gene data show CDR1 as SGHVS and CDR2 as FQNEAQ. The CDR3 has 15 amino acids. V was shortened by 1 base and J by 3 bases, with 10 bases between the two germline ends. The CDR3: CASSLGRGLYNEQFF. CDR3 nucleotide sequence: TGTGCCAGCAGCTTAGGGCGGGGCCTCTACAATGAGCAGTTCTTC.

This CDR3 reads CASIGQINEKLFF. The CDR3 DNA reads TGTGCCAGCATCGGCCAAATTAATGAAAAACTGTTTTTT. The V gene is TRBV6-1, the J gene TRBJ1-4; D unresolved. The length of the CDR3 is 13 residues. The germline V gene has CDR1 MNHNS and CDR2 SASEGT. V was shortened by 7 bases and J by 4 bases, with 10 bases between the two germline ends.

V usage is TRBV2 and J usage is TRBJ1-2; D is ambiguous. Germline CDR1 reads SNHLY; CDR2 reads FYNNEI. The CDR3 consists of 10 residues. V was pared by 6 bases and J by 5 bases, with 4 bases between. DNA of the CDR3: TGTGCCAGCAGCGCGTATGGCTACACCTTC. Its translation is CASSAYGYTF.

The CDR3 DNA sequence: TGTGCCAGCAGTTCGGGATGGGGGCAAGACATGAACACTGAAGCTTTCTTT. Protein product: CASSSGWGQDMNTEAFF. The chain employs TRBV28 and TRBJ1-1, with D perhaps TRBD1 (6 bases). The CDR3 is 17 amino acids. Trimming shortened V by 4 bases and J by 0 bases, and 18 bases separated the two germline ends. Germline lookup yields CDR1 MDHEN and CDR2 SYDVKM. Together with reference TRBV28 and TRBJ1-1, the CDR3 gives the full variable domain: DVKVTQSSRYLVKRTGEKVFLECVQDMDHENMFWYRQDPGLGLRLIYFSYDVKMKEKGDIPEGYSVSREKKERFSLILESASTNQTSMYLCASSSGWGQDMNTEAFFGQGTRLTVV.

This clone showed up just a few times. This chain connects TRBV29-1 to TRBJ1-2; D uncertain. In germline, CDR1 is SQVTM, CDR2 ANQGSEA. The CDR3 extends over 13 amino acids. The V end lost 3 bases, the J end lost 4 bases, and 12 bases lay between the germline ends. CDR3: CSVEAWTGYGYTF. The CDR3 DNA follows: TGCAGCGTTGAGGCATGGACGGGCTATGGCTACACCTTC.

The chain combines TRBV28 with TRBJ1-1, with D perhaps matching TRBD1 (6 bases). This CDR3 has 17 residues. Germline assignment: CDR1 MDHEN and CDR2 SYDVKM. The V and J ends lost 7 bases and 0 bases respectively, with 21 bases between them. CDR3: CASTYTGTPFMNTEAFF. Here the CDR3 DNA reads TGTGCCAGCACCTATACAGGGACTCCTTTCATGAACACTGAAGCTTTCTTT.

The chain uses TRBV27 and TRBJ2-2; 7 bases are a match to TRBD2. V was pared by 7 bases and J by 6 bases, with 8 bases of the junction left unmatched. The CDR3 has 14 amino acids. In germline, CDR1 is MNHEY, CDR2 SMNVEV (reference sequence). The chain's CDR3 is CASNSGISPGELFF. For the CDR3, the DNA is TGTGCCAGCAACAGCGGGATAAGCCCCGGGGAGCTGTTTTTT.

This clone came up a few times. This sequence joins TRBV5-5 and TRBJ2-7; 10 positions agree with TRBD1. The germline gives CDR1 SGHKS, CDR2 YYEKEE (reference sequence). J lost 1 base, V lost 4 bases, and 2 bases had no gene match. The CDR3 loop spans 14 amino acids. This CDR3 is CASSKGQGSYEQYF. In DNA, the CDR3 is TGTGCCAGCAGCAAGGGACAGGGGTCCTACGAGCAGTACTTC. Using reference TRBV5-5 and TRBJ2-7 for the parts outside the CDR3, the full variable domain is DAGVTQSPTHLIKTRGQQVTLRCSPISGHKSVSWYQQVLGQGPQFIFQYYEKEERGRGNFPDRFSARQFPNYSSELNVNALLLGDSALYLCASSKGQGSYEQYFGPGTRLTVT.